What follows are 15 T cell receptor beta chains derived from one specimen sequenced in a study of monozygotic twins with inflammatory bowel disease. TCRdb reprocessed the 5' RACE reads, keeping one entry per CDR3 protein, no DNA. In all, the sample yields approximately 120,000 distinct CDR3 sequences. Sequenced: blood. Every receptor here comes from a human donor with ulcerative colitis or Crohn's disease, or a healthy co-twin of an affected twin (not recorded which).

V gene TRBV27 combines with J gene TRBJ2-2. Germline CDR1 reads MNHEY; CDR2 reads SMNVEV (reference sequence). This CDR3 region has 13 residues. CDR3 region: CASLSGNTGELFF.

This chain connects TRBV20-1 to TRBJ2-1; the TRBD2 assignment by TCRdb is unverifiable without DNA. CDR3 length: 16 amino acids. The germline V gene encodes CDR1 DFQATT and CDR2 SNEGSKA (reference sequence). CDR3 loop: CSASVALAGGPYEQFF.

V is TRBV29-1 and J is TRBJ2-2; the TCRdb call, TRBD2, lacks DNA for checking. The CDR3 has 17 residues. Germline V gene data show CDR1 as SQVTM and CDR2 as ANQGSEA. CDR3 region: CSVEEPRGLAGVGELFF.

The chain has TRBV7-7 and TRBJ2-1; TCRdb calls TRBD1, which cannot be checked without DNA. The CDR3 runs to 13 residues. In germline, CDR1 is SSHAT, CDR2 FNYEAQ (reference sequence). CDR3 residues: CASSLEQGTEQFF.

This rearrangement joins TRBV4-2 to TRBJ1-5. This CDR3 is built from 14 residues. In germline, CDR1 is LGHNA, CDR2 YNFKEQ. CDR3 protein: CASSQEGESQPQHF.

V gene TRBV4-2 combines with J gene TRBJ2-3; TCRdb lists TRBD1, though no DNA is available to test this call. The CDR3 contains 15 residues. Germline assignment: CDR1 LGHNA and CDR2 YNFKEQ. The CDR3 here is CASSPSGEITDTQYF.

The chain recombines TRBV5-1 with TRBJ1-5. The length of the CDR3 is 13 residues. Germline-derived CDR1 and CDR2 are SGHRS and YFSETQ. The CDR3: CASSFYGDQPQHF.

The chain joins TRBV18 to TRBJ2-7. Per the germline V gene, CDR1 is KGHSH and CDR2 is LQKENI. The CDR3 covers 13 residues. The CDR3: CASSPPGGYEQYF.

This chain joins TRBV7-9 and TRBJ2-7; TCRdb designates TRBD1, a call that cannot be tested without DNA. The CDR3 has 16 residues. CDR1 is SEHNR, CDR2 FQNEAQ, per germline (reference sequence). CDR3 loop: CASSLVNGQGAYEQYF.

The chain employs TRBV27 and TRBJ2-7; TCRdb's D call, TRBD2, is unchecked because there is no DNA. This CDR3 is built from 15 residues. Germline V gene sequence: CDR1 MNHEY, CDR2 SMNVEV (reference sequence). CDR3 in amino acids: CASSFLAGGRLEQYF.

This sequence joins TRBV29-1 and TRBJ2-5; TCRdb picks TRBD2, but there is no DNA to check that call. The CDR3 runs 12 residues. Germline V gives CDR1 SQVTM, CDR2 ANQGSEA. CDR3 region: CSVGGGEETQYF.

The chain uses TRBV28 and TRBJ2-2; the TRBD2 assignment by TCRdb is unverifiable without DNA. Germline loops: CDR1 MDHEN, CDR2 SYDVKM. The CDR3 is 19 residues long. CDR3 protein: CATSDRIISSGRKTGELFF.

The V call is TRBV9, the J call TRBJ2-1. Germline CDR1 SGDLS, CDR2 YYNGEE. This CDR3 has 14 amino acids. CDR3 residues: CASSVGGTDNEQFF.

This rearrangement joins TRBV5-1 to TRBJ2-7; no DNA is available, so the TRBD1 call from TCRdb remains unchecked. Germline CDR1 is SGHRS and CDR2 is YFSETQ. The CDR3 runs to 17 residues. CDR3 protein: CASSLGGQGDGSYEQYF.

The CDR3: CASSLNPGSGGNGYTF. The V call is TRBV7-3, the J call TRBJ1-2; there is no DNA to check the TCRdb D call of TRBD1. CDR1 SGHTA and CDR2 FQGTGA come from the germline V gene. The CDR3 loop spans 16 amino acids.